These T cell receptor beta chains were read from a single sample in a study of vaccination and CD4 T cells after COVID-19. TCRdb used MiXCR to reprocess the PCR reads, holding one entry per CDR3 protein. Of over 15,000 distinct CDR3 sequences detected, approximately 48% appear once; the ten largest clones hold less than 5%. The antigens these receptors bind are not known. Sample: CD4+ T cells from blood, cultured in vitro, taken before SARS-CoV-2 vaccination. The source is a human donor who had recovered from COVID-19. Both conserved end residues are part of each CDR3. D genes are given only for firm matches. Clone size is given for some rows only: seen once, a few or many times, or a class if the clone is expanded.

TRBV19	TRBJ1-2	TRBD1	few	TGTGCCAGTAGTAAAACCCGGACAGGGACCAACTATGGCTACACCTTC	CASSKTRTGTNYGYTF
TRBV28	TRBJ2-2	NA	NA	TGTGCCAGCAGTTCCACGGGAGAGACCGGGGAGCTGTTTTTT	CASSSTGETGELFF
TRBV12-3/TRBV12-4	TRBJ1-1	NA	NA	TGTGCCAGCAGATTGGGGTCGTCCACTGAAGCTTTCTTT	CASRLGSSTEAFF
TRBV5-6	TRBJ1-6	TRBD1	NA	TGTGCCAGCAGCGCGGCGACAGGGGGACGTTCACCCCTCCACTTT	CASSAATGGRSPLHF
TRBV19	TRBJ2-5	NA	few	TGTGCCAGTAGTATAGAAGCGACTAGTGCGAGAGGGACCCAGTACTTC	CASSIEATSARGTQYF
TRBV2	TRBJ1-5	TRBD1	NA	TGTGCCAGCAGTTGGACAGGGAGCAATCAGCCCCAGCATTTT	CASSWTGSNQPQHF
TRBV15	TRBJ1-3	TRBD1	once	TGTGCCACCAGCACCGGACGGACAGGGGGCCGATTTCCTGGAAACACCATATATTTT	CATSTGRTGGRFPGNTIYF
TRBV5-8	TRBJ1-1	TRBD1	NA	TGTGCCAGCAGCTGGGACAGGGGGACTGAAGCTTTCTTT	CASSWDRGTEAFF
TRBV10-2	TRBJ2-2	NA	NA	TGCGCCAGCAGTGGGTTAGTACAGACCGGGGAGCTGTTTTTT	CASSGLVQTGELFF
TRBV5-1	TRBJ2-7	TRBD2	NA	TGCGCCAGCAGCTTGGCGACTAGCGGGAGCCTTTACGAGCAGTACTTC	CASSLATSGSLYEQYF
TRBV6-2/TRBV6-3	TRBJ1-6	NA	few	TGTGCCAGCAGCTTCACAAGAAGAAGCTCCTATAATTCACCCCTCCACTTT	CASSFTRRSSYNSPLHF
TRBV27	TRBJ2-6	NA	NA	TGTGCCAGCGGGAAATTAAAGGGCTCTGGGGCCAACGTCCTGACTTTC	CASGKLKGSGANVLTF
TRBV5-1	TRBJ2-3	NA	NA	TGCGCCAGCAGCCCCCTTCGTCCCCCAGATACGCAGTATTTT	CASSPLRPPDTQYF
TRBV7-2	TRBJ1-2	NA	few	TGTGCCAGCGGGCGGGGGGCGAGGGGCTATGGCTACACCTTC	CASGRGARGYGYTF
TRBV12-3/TRBV12-4	TRBJ1-5	TRBD1	few	TGTGCCAGCGGGACAGGCCCCATTCAGCCCCAGCATTTT	CASGTGPIQPQHF
TRBV11-3	TRBJ2-7	NA	few	TGTGCCAGCAGCTTATTCCAGGACTCCTACGAGCAGTACTTC	CASSLFQDSYEQYF